This T cell receptor (beta chain) stems from a study of CD8 T cells in ankylosing spondylitis. The V and J ends lost 5 bases and 7 bases, in that order; junction bases with no gene match: 14. This CDR3 has 18 residues. Germline values: CDR1 SGHAT, CDR2 FQDESV (reference sequence). Concerning this clonotype: Its specificity is not known.

TCRdb passed the 5' RACE reads through MiXCR, listing each CDR3 protein once. The top ten hold around a third of the sample, which has around 130,000 distinct CDR3 sequences, approximately 17% seen once. Study-level points and caveats: A motif in TCR beta, a set of under ten highly homologous variants, appeared characteristic of ankylosing spondylitis blood.

This sequence originates from a male donor with ankylosing spondylitis. Sequenced: blood, either unsorted or a sorted T cell fraction (not recorded which). The genes are TRBV11-1 and TRBJ2-2; 12 bases are shared with TRBD1. Written as DNA, the CDR3 is TGTGCCAGCAGCCAAGAGCCGGGACAGGGGGCATTTGGCGGGGAGCTGTTTTTT. It codes for CASSQEPGQGAFGGELFF.